This paragraph reports one TCR beta chain. V gave up 1 base and J gave up 7 bases; unmatched junction bases: 5. This CDR3 is built from 14 residues. Looked up from germline, CDR1 is SEHNR and CDR2 is FQNEAQ (reference sequence). The PCR used 60 Vbeta and 13 Jbeta primers. Clones were read by immunoSEQ multiplex PCR, and TCRdb kept only the in-frame ones, dropping some. Of 75,000 to 100,000 clones listed, 81% are singletons. This sample is part of a study of cytomegalovirus exposure and HLA in healthy donors. Across the whole study: There were under 130 million unique TCR beta sequences, drawn from about 190 million T cells, in an earlier analysis.

This TCR was sampled from a man between 35 and 55 years old in good health and CMV-seropositive. The rearrangement joins TRBV7-9 to TRBJ1-2; 8 bases line up with TRBD1. The sample comprised PBMCs. CDR3 sequence (DNA): TGTGCCAGCAGCTTAGGGACAGGGATTTTTGGCTACACCTTC. Translated: CASSLGTGIFGYTF.